This TCR beta chain was captured in a study of blood T cell repertoires in COVID-19. Study background: Specimens from acute and convalescent COVID-19 originated in the United States, Italy and Spain. T cells, B-cell-depleted T cells, or PBMCs supplied cDNA or gDNA.

CDR3 size: 13 residues. Germline V gene sequence: CDR1 LNHNV, CDR2 YYDKDF (reference sequence). Deletions cut 0 bases from V and 8 bases from J, with 10 bases between. Original analysis: From reference gene primer amplification, estimates of nucleated cell counts were derived. Generated by immunoSEQ multiplex PCR, the TCRdb table keeps only in-frame clones and is missing some. V, J and clone size derive from that table, while D and trimming were established from the DNA sequence. This sample has about 58,000 clones, with around 79% found just once. This sequence was found in a human donor in a cohort sampled during active COVID-19. Sequenced sample: peripheral blood. The gene calls are TRBV15 and TRBJ1-1, with D maybe TRBD1 (5 bases). The CDR3 loop is CATSRDLEGEAFF. The CDR3 DNA is TGTGCCACCAGCAGAGATTTGGAGGGGGAAGCTTTCTTT. The full variable domain, its missing parts supplied by reference TRBV15 and TRBJ1-1, is DAMVIQNPRYQVTQFGKPVTLSCSQTLNHNVMYWYQQKSSQAPKLLFHYYDKDFNNEADTPDNFQSRRPNTSFCFLDIRSPGLGDTAMYLCATSRDLEGEAFFGQGTRLTVV.